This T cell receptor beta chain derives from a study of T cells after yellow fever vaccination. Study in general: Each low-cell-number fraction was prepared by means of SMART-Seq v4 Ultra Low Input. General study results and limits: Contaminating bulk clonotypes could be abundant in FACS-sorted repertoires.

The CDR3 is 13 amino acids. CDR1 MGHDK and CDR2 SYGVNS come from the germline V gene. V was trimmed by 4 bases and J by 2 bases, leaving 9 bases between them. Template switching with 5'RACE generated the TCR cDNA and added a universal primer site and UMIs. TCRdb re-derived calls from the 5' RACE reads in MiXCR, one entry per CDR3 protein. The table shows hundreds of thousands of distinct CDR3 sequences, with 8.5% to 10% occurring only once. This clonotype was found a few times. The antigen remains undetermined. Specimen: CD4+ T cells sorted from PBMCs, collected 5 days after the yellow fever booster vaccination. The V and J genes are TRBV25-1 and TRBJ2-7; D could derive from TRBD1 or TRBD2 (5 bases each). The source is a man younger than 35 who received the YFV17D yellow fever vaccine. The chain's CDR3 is CASSARGPYEQYV. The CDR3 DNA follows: TGTGCCAGCAGTGCCCGGGGCCCCTACGAGCAGTACGTC.